One T cell receptor (beta chain) is described in this entry. Its specificity is unknown. TCRdb analysed the 5' RACE reads with MiXCR anew, one entry per CDR3 protein. The sample carries 160,000 or so distinct CDR3 sequences, about a third recorded once. This CDR3 is 15 amino acids long. Trimming stripped 2 bases from V and 6 bases from J, with 15 bases between. Germline V CDR1 and CDR2: SNHLY, FYNNEI. This sample is drawn from a study of T-cell memory formation after mild COVID-19. Study-wide results and caveats: Contracting CD4+ clones were located mainly in CM and EM, and CD8+ clones in EMRA.

This receptor was taken from an adult woman who had mild COVID-19 (a few samples of this study predate the infection). Cell type and time point are not known. This chain links TRBV2 with TRBJ2-3; no definite D call. The sequencing sample was made of PBMCs or a T cell subset sorted from them (not recorded which). CDR3 amino acids: CASSEMSLFGDTQYF. CDR3 DNA sequence: TGTGCCAGCAGTGAAATGAGTTTGTTTGGGGATACGCAGTATTTT.